This T cell receptor (beta chain) was identified during a study of CD8 T cells in Susac syndrome (dated 2019 in TCRdb). Some background on the complete study: Repertoire sequencing was used to test whether CD8+ T cell activation and differentiation in Susac syndrome was antigen driven. The study compared CD8+ T cell repertoire clonality among 12 healthy donors, 14 Susac syndrome patients and some 16 multiple sclerosis patients. Broad study findings and their caveats: The TCR sequencing and HLA analysis was acknowledged to have included a relatively small number of individuals.

Regarding this clonotype: The specificity of this receptor is unknown. No base-level quality is on record; no much larger clone is a single base apart.

Peripheral blood CD8+ and CD4+ T cells from healthy donors, Susac syndrome patients and multiple sclerosis patients were profiled using high-throughput TCR beta sequencing. The multiple sclerosis controls were treatment-naive patients who had stable or active relapsing-remitting disease and met the revised McDonald criteria. CD8+ TEMRA cells were enriched by FACS, while bulk CD8+ and CD4+ T cells were purified by magnetic negative isolation. Blood was drawn into EDTA tubes, processed within 24 hours, and PBMCs were isolated by density gradient centrifugation. PBMCs intended for TCR sequencing were frozen in liquid nitrogen and were later thawed in a 37 degrees C water bath. The sorted or isolated CD4+, CD8+ and CD8+ TEMRA cells had a purity of 90% or higher. RNA was extracted with the RNeasy kit and roughly 0.45 to 1 ug was reverse transcribed using random hexamers. The immunoSEQ multiplex PCR assay, covering 54 Vbeta and 13 Jbeta segments, was used to amplify TCR beta CDR3 regions. Bias from PCR amplification was corrected by using a synthetic template baseline for primer optimization and for computational correction. In the original analysis: Reads were annotated to V, D and J genes according to IMGT and were analyzed with immunoSEQ Analyzer, with only productive sequences retained. Clonality was calculated as one minus the Shannon entropy normalized by log2 of the number of productive unique sequences. Public and private clones were assessed among the 100 most prevalent clones of each patient and control. Clones were defined as Susac-specific when absent from the healthy and MS cohorts, from roughly 1,100 published viral clones and from other ImmuneACCESS disease sequences. TCRdb handled the public reads itself, with Q25 trimming in fastp and clone calling in MiXCR, and kept productive beta chains. Each record represents a unique CDR3 protein, reported with the most common genes and DNA among its rows. These V and J calls derive from TCRdb rather than the authors' analysis. This sample comprises about 150,000 distinct CDR3 sequences, about 94% of them detected only once. The top ten hold 0.2% to 0.25% of the sample.

V trim: 5 bases; J trim: 3 bases; unmatched bases: 7. Spanning cysteine to phenylalanine, the CDR3 consists of 15 amino acids. The DNA shown is the 45-base CDR3, in frame from base 1. CDR1 and CDR2, per the germline V gene, are MNHEY and SVGEGT. The TCR originated in a human donor with multiple sclerosis. Material for sequencing was CD8+ T cells from PBMCs. This receptor chain uses TRBV6-2 or TRBV6-3 and TRBJ2-7; 10 central bases correspond to TRBD2. CDR3 protein: CASSLAGAHNYEQYF. The nucleotide sequence is TGTGCCAGCAGTCTAGCGGGGGCACATAACTACGAGCAGTACTTC.